This entry concerns a single TCR beta chain. These data belong to a study of technical replicates of blood from four donors. Trimming removed 1 base at V and 4 bases at J, with 17 bases between. Germline CDR1 is SGHKS and CDR2 is YYEKEE (reference sequence). There are 16 residues in the CDR3. The method was immunoSEQ multiplex PCR; TCRdb's version includes in-frame clones alone and lacks a portion of them. The sample yields over 70,000 clones, roughly 92% seen once. Material: T cells isolated from PBMCs. The source is a human donor in good health. V gene TRBV5-5 combines with J gene TRBJ1-1; D is possibly TRBD1 (6 bases). The CDR3 loop reads CASSLSWGLIGTEAFF. Here the CDR3 DNA reads TGTGCCAGCAGCTTGAGTTGGGGGCTGATCGGCACTGAAGCTTTCTTT.